The clone carrying this TCR beta chain has more than one count but fewer than ten. Its antigen remains unidentified. The sample belongs to a study of beta chain features in type 1 diabetes. The investigators reverse transcribed all of the isolated RNA, so they sequenced expressed TCRB transcripts. TCRdb's copy holds only in-frame clones and misses some; the assay was immunoSEQ multiplex PCR. This table has approximately 360,000 clones, around 13% appearing once. This CDR3 comprises 12 residues. Germline loops: CDR1 SNHLY, CDR2 FYNNEI. The ends were cut back, 5 bases at V and 4 bases at J, with 8 bases in the middle. It was via CD45RO/CCR7/CD25/CD127/CD95/CD27 that CD4+ naive, central memory, regulatory and stem cell-like memory cells were sorted. Study results and caveats: TCRB CDR3 length was moderately but significantly reduced in all four CD4+ subsets of Type 1 diabetes patients. When cDNA is sequenced, cells with high TCR expression could be over-represented.

The clonotype was recovered from a woman between 18 and 29 years old with type 1 diabetes. The source material was naive CD4+ T cells from blood. The chain recombines TRBV2 with TRBJ1-1; D perhaps matches TRBD1 (5 bases). CDR3 protein: CASSQGPTEAFF. The CDR3 region has the DNA TGTGCCAGCAGTCAGGGTCCCACTGAAGCTTTCTTT.